These T cell receptor beta chains were read from a single sample in a study of blood T cell repertoires in COVID-19. Produced via immunoSEQ multiplex PCR; TCRdb's table is partial and in-frame only. The sample holds more than 90,000 clones, roughly 80% seen once. Sequencing was done on a sample of peripheral blood. The source is a man aged 80 or over with acute or convalescent COVID-19. Both conserved end residues are part of each CDR3. D genes are given only for firm matches. The size entry is marked missing in some rows and otherwise reads once, few, many or a size class.

abundance,d_gene,j_gene,len,v_gene,CDR3nt,CDR3aa
.,TRBD2,TRBJ2-1,16,TRBV30,TGTGCCTGGAGTGTACTTTCCGGGAGGGCCTTCAATGAGCAGTTCTTC,CAWSVLSGRAFNEQFF
.,TRBD1,TRBJ2-7,16,TRBV18,TGTGCCAGCTCACTCTTACAGGGGGCAGCCGGGGGCGAGCAGTACTTC,CASSLLQGAAGGEQYF
.,TRBD1,TRBJ2-5,16,TRBV7-7,TGTGCCAGCAGCCAAAACAGGGGAGTTGGTGGGGAGACCCAGTACTTC,CASSQNRGVGGETQYF
.,TRBD2,TRBJ2-3,15,TRBV20-1,TGCAGTGCTAGTGAGCGGGGGCCTAGCACAGATACGCAGTATTTT,CSASERGPSTDTQYF
.,.,TRBJ2-3,16,TRBV27,TGTGCCAGCAGTCCCGTCCTATTTGGGAGGCCGGATACGCAGTATTTT,CASSPVLFGRPDTQYF
.,TRBD2,TRBJ2-3,17,TRBV4-3,TGCGCCAGCAGCCCGCGGACTAGTTATGGGGGGGCAGATACGCAGTATTTT,CASSPRTSYGGADTQYF
.,TRBD1,TRBJ2-7,14,TRBV6-5,TGTGCCAGCAGCATCCGGGACAGGGGCTACGAGCAGTACTTC,CASSIRDRGYEQYF
.,.,TRBJ1-3,16,TRBV3-1/TRBV3-2,TGTGCCAGCAGCCAAGCCCCCCGGTTCTCTGGAAACACCATATATTTT,CASSQAPRFSGNTIYF
.,.,TRBJ1-3,16,TRBV5-1,TGCGCCAGCAGCAGTTCACAGCGGAGCTCTGGAAACACCATATATTTT,CASSSSQRSSGNTIYF
.,.,TRBJ2-3,12,TRBV4-3,TGCGCCAGCAGTAAGAGTTCAGATACGCAGTATTTT,CASSKSSDTQYF
.,TRBD2,TRBJ2-2,14,TRBV15,TGTGCCACCAGCACCCACAGGGTAGCGGGGGGGGTGTTTTTT,CATSTHRVAGGVFF
.,TRBD1,TRBJ2-5,15,TRBV27,TGTGCCAGCAGTAACGGACAGGGAGGAATCGAGACCCAGTACTTC,CASSNGQGGIETQYF
.,TRBD2,TRBJ2-5,15,TRBV5-4,TGTGCCAGCAGCTTGGCGCTAGCGGAGCAAGAGACCCAGTACTTC,CASSLALAEQETQYF
.,TRBD2,TRBJ2-7,16,TRBV7-8,TGTGCCAGCAGCTTACCCGGGACTAGCGCCACCTACGAGCAGTACTTC,CASSLPGTSATYEQYF
.,.,TRBJ1-2,16,TRBV3-1/TRBV3-2,TGTGCCAGCAGCGCCTCTACGTACAGGGTCAACTATGGCTACACCTTC,CASSASTYRVNYGYTF
.,.,TRBJ2-7,12,TRBV12-3/TRBV12-4,TGTGCCAGCAGTTTAGGCGGAGGTGAGCAGTACTTC,CASSLGGGEQYF
.,.,TRBJ1-1,12,TRBV25-1,TGTGCCAGCAACGACTTGAACACTGAAGCTTTCTTT,CASNDLNTEAFF
.,TRBD2,TRBJ2-5,18,TRBV5-4,TGTGCCAGCAGCTTGGTATTCGGGACTAGCGGGAGTGACGAGACCCAGTACTTC,CASSLVFGTSGSDETQYF
few,.,TRBJ1-2,14,TRBV19,TGTGCCAGTAACCCGACAGGTTTAAACTATGGCTACACCTTC,CASNPTGLNYGYTF
.,TRBD1,TRBJ1-5,14,TRBV2,TGTGCCAGCAGTGATCGACAGGGACCTCAGCCCCAGCATTTT,CASSDRQGPQPQHF
.,TRBD1,TRBJ1-3,14,TRBV30,TGTGCCTGGACCCTCCGACAGGGACGACACACCATATATTTT,CAWTLRQGRHTIYF
few,TRBD2,TRBJ2-1,14,TRBV3-1/TRBV3-2,TGTGCCAGCAGCCCCCGCGGGAGGGGCGATGAGCAGTTCTTC,CASSPRGRGDEQFF
.,.,TRBJ1-3,16,TRBV18,TGTGCCAGCTCACCAATGGGGGCCAAGCCTGGAAACACCATATATTTT,CASSPMGAKPGNTIYF
.,.,TRBJ1-6,13,TRBV4-1,TGCGCCAGCAGCCAAGCAGGGAATTCACCCCTCCACTTT,CASSQAGNSPLHF
few,.,TRBJ2-3,15,TRBV5-1,TGCGCCAGCAGCTTTACCGGACAGAGCACAGATACGCAGTATTTT,CASSFTGQSTDTQYF
.,TRBD1,TRBJ2-7,14,TRBV27,TGTGCCAGCAGCCAGGGGGCCCAACCCTACGAGCAGTACTTC,CASSQGAQPYEQYF
.,TRBD1,TRBJ1-2,14,TRBV5-4,TGTGCCAGCAGCCAGGGGGCGGAGAACTATGGCTACACCTTC,CASSQGAENYGYTF
.,TRBD1,TRBJ2-7,15,TRBV24-1,TGTGCCACCAGTGACACCGGGACAGGAGCCTACGAGCAGTACTTC,CATSDTGTGAYEQYF
.,TRBD1,TRBJ1-2,16,TRBV5-6,TGTGCCAGCAGCTGGAGGACAGGGGGAATAGGCTATGGCTACACCTTC,CASSWRTGGIGYGYTF
.,.,TRBJ1-1,11,TRBV6-2/TRBV6-3,TGTGCCAGCAGTCCCCGGACAGAAGCTTTCTTT,CASSPRTEAFF
once,.,TRBJ2-7,15,TRBV9,TGTGCCAGCAGCGTAGAGGGGGGGCAGTTCTACGAGCAGTACTTC,CASSVEGGQFYEQYF
.,TRBD1,TRBJ2-7,16,TRBV6-6,TGTGCCAGCAGCCCATCTCGTAGCCCAGGGGGCCACGAGCAGTACTTC,CASSPSRSPGGHEQYF
.,.,TRBJ2-1,14,TRBV30,TGTGCCGGCACCTCCGGGACACGAGGCAATGAGCAGTTCTTC,CAGTSGTRGNEQFF
.,TRBD1,TRBJ1-3,15,TRBV5-1,TGCGCCAGCAGCTTGGGACAGGGTGAAGGAAACACCATATATTTT,CASSLGQGEGNTIYF
.,.,TRBJ2-2,15,TRBV5-6,TGTGCCAGCAGCTTGGAAAGCTGGAACACCGGGGAGCTGTTTTTT,CASSLESWNTGELFF
.,.,TRBJ2-7,12,TRBV13,TGTGCCAGCAGCTTGGGGGCCCACGAGCAGTACTTC,CASSLGAHEQYF
.,TRBD1,TRBJ2-1,16,TRBV7-2,TGTGCCAGCAGCTTGGACTCCGGGACAGGGAGAAGGGAGCAGTTCTTC,CASSLDSGTGRREQFF
.,TRBD2,TRBJ2-3,15,TRBV5-4,TGTGCCAGCCCAGGGCTAGCGGGAGTTCCAGATACGCAGTATTTT,CASPGLAGVPDTQYF
.,.,TRBJ2-7,12,TRBV2,TGTGCCAGCAGTGAAGGGAGGTTCGAGCAGTACTTC,CASSEGRFEQYF
.,TRBD1,TRBJ1-2,15,TRBV6-2/TRBV6-3,TGTGCCAGCAGTTATCCGGACAGGGGGCGCGGTGGCTACACCTTC,CASSYPDRGRGGYTF
.,.,TRBJ2-7,17,TRBV12-2,TGTGCAAGTCGCTTAGCAGCACCGGACAGGGGCAACTACGAGCAGTACTTC,CASRLAAPDRGNYEQYF
once,.,TRBJ2-3,15,TRBV5-1,TGCGCCAGCAGCTTGGCCGTCTTTGCGGGGGATACGCAGTATTTT,CASSLAVFAGDTQYF
.,.,TRBJ1-4,11,TRBV6-2/TRBV6-3,TGTGCCAGCAGCGAGCATGAAAAACTGTTTTTT,CASSEHEKLFF
.,TRBD1,TRBJ2-3,14,TRBV27,TGTGCCAGCAGCCCCGGGGACAGTACAGATACGCAGTATTTT,CASSPGDSTDTQYF
.,TRBD1,TRBJ1-4,15,TRBV5-5,TGTGCCAGCAGCCCCCCATTGGGACAGGGTGAAAAACTGTTTTTT,CASSPPLGQGEKLFF
.,TRBD1,TRBJ2-1,14,TRBV5-4,TGTGCCAGCAGCTTCCGGGACAGTTACAATGAGCAGTTCTTC,CASSFRDSYNEQFF
.,TRBD1,TRBJ2-3,16,TRBV5-1,TGCGCCAGCAGCTACCCGACAGGGTTTAGCACAGATACGCAGTATTTT,CASSYPTGFSTDTQYF
.,.,TRBJ2-5,15,TRBV11-2,TGTGCCAGCAGCCGCCTGGGGGGGGCCGGGGAGACCCAGTACTTC,CASSRLGGAGETQYF
many,.,TRBJ1-2,17,TRBV9,TGTGCCAGCAGCCCCATGGACTTATACCAAAGGAACTATGGCTACACCTTC,CASSPMDLYQRNYGYTF
.,TRBD2,TRBJ2-1,15,TRBV24-1,TGTGCCACCAGTGTAATAGCGGGAGGGTACAATGAGCAGTTCTTC,CATSVIAGGYNEQFF